The entry below describes one TCR beta chain. Its cognate antigen has yet to be identified. No base quality values were provided; no much bigger clone lies one nucleotide off. The High Capacity cDNA Reverse Transcription Kit was used to reverse transcribe all of the isolated RNA, meaning that expressed TCRB transcripts were what got sequenced. Naive, central memory and regulatory T cell samples underwent deep immunoSEQ sequencing, averaging around 4 million total reads per sample. Sorted cells were lysed in RLT buffer, and RNA was extracted using DNase-treated RNeasy Micro or Mini kits according to cell number. To prevent cross-contamination, each cell subset was processed individually, whereas patient and healthy donor samples were processed jointly. TCRB sequences were amplified from cDNA with the immunoSEQ multiplex PCR, producing 87-bp fragments spanning the CDR3 region. The amplicons were sequenced using the Illumina HiSeq platform. The source study handled its data this way. PCR bias was corrected computationally using synthetic template baselines, and reads within Hamming distance 2 were collapsed, with unmergeable singletons discarded. Reads were aligned against IMGT to assign V, D and J genes, CDR3 length and insertions or deletions at six rearrangement sites. Within each subset, clonotype counts were normalized to sorted cell number, after which true diversity and Gini coefficients were computed with the tcR R package. The overlap coefficient, calculated on TCRB nucleotide sequences, was used to measure repertoire sharing. Out-of-frame TCRB sequences from naive cells were analyzed to stand in for the pre-selection repertoire. TCRdb provides this immuneACCESS table in a form limited to in-frame rearrangements. Some clones are lacking; in checked studies, under half of them reflect an unresolved V gene, and why the rest are absent is not known. V and J calls and clone size come straight from that table; D and trimming were deduced from the DNA. The sample profile shows 200,000 to 250,000 clones; under 20% of them were found once. The top ten constitute 0.08% to 0.095% of the sample.

This entry belongs to a study of beta chain features in type 1 diabetes (dated by TCRdb to about 2018). At the level of the whole study: No differences in mean age, gender distribution, total cell number or subset yield were found between patients and healthy donors. A total of over 90,000,000 sorted cells were examined across all samples, and a strong correlation was observed between cell number per subset and RNA yield. The study compared the TCRB repertoires of sorted circulating CD4+ T cell subsets in recently diagnosed type 1 diabetes patients with those in matched healthy donors. Regulatory and stem cell-like memory subsets were obtained from only 8 patients and roughly eight healthy donors, while naive and central memory subsets were obtained from all 30 or so donors. Overall study outcomes, separate from this receptor: A moderate but significant shortening of TCRB CDR3 length was observed in type 1 diabetes patients in all four CD4+ subsets. Patients with type 1 diabetes made fewer insertions and deleted more nucleotides at VDJ recombination sites, implying thymic rearrangement abnormalities. Because cDNA was sequenced instead of genomic DNA, highly expressing activated cells could be over-represented, though the groups showed no difference in activation or CD3 levels. Because the HLA sub-analyses included only small numbers of individuals, any influence of HLA type on TCRB rearrangement was left unresolved. Naive, central memory and regulatory TCRB repertoires appeared to be more similar among patients than among healthy donors. Shorter templates might have been favored by PCR, but patient and control samples were amplified and corrected together, so both groups would have been affected equally by any skew.

Sequences SEHNR (CDR1) and FQNEAQ (CDR2) are obtained from the germline V gene (reference sequence). Counted from cysteine to phenylalanine, this CDR3 has 11 amino acids. The retained sequence is limited to the CDR3, 33 bases, with the frame set at the first base. V is clipped by 4 bases and J by 6 bases, and the sequence between their germline boundaries is 7 bases long. Each donor gave one peripheral blood draw, averaging about 100 mL, which was collected into heparinised tubes. Using a panel that included CD45RO, CCR7, CD25, CD127, CD95 and CD27, naive, central memory, regulatory and stem cell-like memory CD4+ T cells were sorted on a BD FACSAria II. Purity was above 95% for every sorted population. PBMCs were isolated right away by Lymphoprep density gradient centrifugation and were stained directly, without culture. Samples were stained and sorted in pairs, with one healthy donor and one patient per experiment, so that batch effects were minimized.

The rearranged segments are TRBV7-9 and TRBJ2-7, and the D gene may be TRBD2, 5 bases matching. This clonotype was obtained from a man younger than 40 with type 1 diabetes. The sequenced material came from naive CD4+ T cells from blood. The cell subset or site label for this specimen denotes: true naive CD4+ T cells. The CDR3 reads CASSSGGEQYF. The nucleotide sequence reads as follows: TGTGCCAGCAGCTCCGGAGGCGAGCAGTACTTC.